The 21 T cell receptor beta chains below were found in one sample sequenced in a study of cytotoxic CD8 clonotypes in ibrutinib-treated CLL. Clones were read by immunoSEQ multiplex PCR, and TCRdb kept only the in-frame ones, dropping some. The data hold some 93,000 clones, with approximately 78% observed a single time. This sample comprised PBMCs, obtained after 12 months of ibrutinib treatment. These TCRs come from a human donor with chronic lymphocytic leukemia.

The chain employs TRBV5-1 and TRBJ1-1, with 9 bases identical to TRBD1. The V segment lost 2 bases and the J segment 0 bases; nucleotides outside the gene matches: 5. Germline values: CDR1 SGHRS, CDR2 YFSETQ. CDR3 length: 16 amino acids. The CDR3 protein is CASSLTTGGMNTEAFF. Written as DNA, the CDR3 is TGCGCCAGCAGCTTAACGACAGGGGGAATGAACACTGAAGCTTTCTTT.

This chain joins TRBV9 and TRBJ2-1; the D is unclear. The CDR3 runs to 15 residues. The germline V and J ends were trimmed by 2 bases and 0 bases, with 9 bases remaining between them. Looked up from germline, CDR1 is SGDLS and CDR2 is YYNGEE. CDR3 amino acids: CASSVKSASYNEQFF. In DNA, the CDR3 is TGTGCCAGCAGCGTCAAATCAGCCTCCTACAATGAGCAGTTCTTC.

The rearrangement links TRBV30 to TRBJ1-6; D is uncertain. The CDR3 consists of 15 residues. Trimming stripped 2 bases from V and 3 bases from J, with 11 bases between. Germline V gene sequence: CDR1 GTSNPN, CDR2 SVGIG (reference sequence). Here the CDR3 reads CAWSLLAGYNSPLHF. CDR3 sequence (DNA): TGTGCCTGGAGTCTACTAGCAGGCTATAATTCACCCCTCCACTTT.

As DNA, the CDR3 is TGCGCCAGCAGCCCGACCCCCGGGGGAGGCGAAAAACTGTTTTTT. This translates into CASSPTPGGGEKLFF. The V and J genes are TRBV5-1 and TRBJ1-4; TRBD1 might be the D (5 bases). CDR1 and CDR2 (germline): SGHRS, YFSETQ. Trimming left V 4 bases short and J 8 bases short, with 18 bases between. There are 15 residues in the CDR3.

This clone has more than one count but fewer than ten. The CDR3 here is CASSETLGFGQETQYF. In DNA form, the CDR3 reads TGTGCCAGCAGTGAGACATTGGGGTTTGGCCAAGAGACCCAGTACTTC. This chain joins TRBV25-1 and TRBJ2-5; D uncertain. The CDR3 runs to 16 residues. CDR1 is MGHDK, CDR2 SYGVNS, per germline. V dropped 3 bases and J dropped 1 base, with 15 bases sitting between them.

The chain joins TRBV6-6 to TRBJ1-1, with D unresolved. With 5 bases removed from V and 3 bases from J, the gap between germline ends came to 13 bases. The germline V gene has CDR1 MNHNY and CDR2 SVGAGI (reference sequence). The CDR3 is 14 amino acids. CDR3 DNA sequence: TGTGCCAGCAGTAAGCGGGGAAGGGACACTGAAGCTTTCTTT. Translation gives CASSKRGRDTEAFF.

The rearrangement uses TRBV11-3 and TRBJ2-5, with 11 bases fitting TRBD2. Trimming removed 0 bases from V and 3 bases from J; junction bases left unmatched: 3. Germline assignment: CDR1 SGHNT and CDR2 YENEEA. CDR3 size: 16 residues. CDR3 loop: CASSLDSSGGKETQYF. CDR3 bases: TGTGCCAGCAGCTTAGATTCTAGCGGGGGGAAAGAGACCCAGTACTTC.

This clone occurred a few times. The CDR3 bases are TGTGCCAGCAGCGCCTCCTACGAGCAGTACTTC. Translating it yields CASSASYEQYF. V usage is TRBV7-2 and J usage is TRBJ2-7; D uncertain. The V gene's germline CDR1 is SGHTA and CDR2 FQGNSA. The CDR3 has 11 residues. The ends were cut back, 5 bases at V and 0 bases at J, with 2 bases in the middle.

The chain couples TRBV7-3 to TRBJ2-1, with 12 bases fitting TRBD2. After removal of 4 bases from V and 7 bases from J, the junction contained 8 bases not matched to a gene. The CDR3 extends over 16 amino acids. CDR1 is SGHTA, CDR2 FQGTGA, per germline. The CDR3 protein is CASSSPSSGGENEQFF. The CDR3 DNA reads TGTGCCAGCAGCTCCCCCTCTAGCGGGGGGGAAAATGAGCAGTTCTTC.

The chain's CDR3 is CASSFRTGKGVETQYF. The CDR3 nucleotides are TGTGCCAGCAGTTTCAGGACAGGGAAGGGGGTTGAGACCCAGTACTTC. The gene calls are TRBV28 and TRBJ2-5, with 8 nucleotides matching TRBD1. The CDR3 runs to 16 residues. Germline CDR1 and CDR2: MDHEN and SYDVKM. V trimming: 3 bases; J trimming: 5 bases; junction bases outside the gene matches: 11.

This rearrangement joins TRBV28 to TRBJ2-6; weak D call: TRBD2 (5 bases). Trimming stripped 2 bases from V and 4 bases from J, with 6 bases between. CDR3 length: 14 residues. Germline values: CDR1 MDHEN, CDR2 SYDVKM. CDR3 DNA: TGTGCCAGCAGTTTACGAGGGGGGGCCAACGTCCTGACTTTC. Translated, it gives CASSLRGGANVLTF.

The CDR3 here is CASSLSDRDTGELFF. The CDR3 DNA is TGTGCCAGCAGTTTATCCGACCGGGACACCGGGGAGCTGTTTTTT. The chain has TRBV28 and TRBJ2-2; D remains unclear. The V and J ends lost 1 base and 3 bases respectively, with 9 bases between them. Germline values: CDR1 MDHEN, CDR2 SYDVKM. The CDR3 loop spans 15 amino acids.

This clone occurred a few times. The CDR3 loop is CASSSVDRDNSPLHF. The CDR3 bases are TGTGCCAGCAGCTCGGTCGACAGGGATAATTCACCCCTCCACTTT. The chain joins TRBV7-2 to TRBJ1-6; 7 positions agree with TRBD1. Per the germline V gene, CDR1 is SGHTA and CDR2 is FQGNSA. V was clipped by 4 bases and J by 5 bases; unmatched bases: 5. The CDR3 is 15 residues long.

The genes are TRBV7-2 and TRBJ1-6, with no clear D. CDR1 is SGHTA, CDR2 FQGNSA, per germline. The CDR3 spans 15 residues. Between the trimmed V and J ends, which lost 5 bases and 0 bases, there was a span of 8 bases. The DNA of the CDR3 is TGTGCCAGCAGCCGAGGCGGCTCCTATAATTCACCCCTCCACTTT. Protein sequence: CASSRGGSYNSPLHF.

This CDR3 is CASYSNRGSNEKLFF. In DNA, the CDR3 is TGTGCCAGCTATTCCAATAGGGGTTCTAATGAAAAACTGTTTTTT. This chain uses TRBV28 with TRBJ1-4, with a weak D call TRBD1 (5 bases). The length of the CDR3 is 15 residues. V lost 8 bases to trimming and J lost 3 bases, with 16 bases between them. Looked up from germline, CDR1 is MDHEN and CDR2 is SYDVKM.

This rearrangement joins TRBV9 to TRBJ2-3; D is perhaps TRBD2 (5 bases). V lost 0 bases, J lost 1 base, and 9 bases lay in between. Germline V CDR1 and CDR2: SGDLS, YYNGEE. The CDR3 covers 15 residues. The CDR3 loop is CASSVGTARTDTQYF. CDR3 bases: TGTGCCAGCAGCGTAGGGACTGCGCGCACAGATACGCAGTATTTT. The variable domain in full, with the rest retrieved from reference TRBV9 and TRBJ2-3, is DSGVTQTPKHLITATGQRVTLRCSPRSGDLSVYWYQQSLDQGLQFLIQYYNGEERAKGNILERFSAQQFPDLHSELNLSSLELGDSALYFCASSVGTARTDTQYFGPGTRLTVL.

The genes are TRBV5-1 and TRBJ1-2; TRBD1 aligns across 7 bases. With V trimmed by 4 bases and J by 8 bases, 14 bases remained unmatched. This CDR3 has 15 amino acids. The germline V gene encodes CDR1 SGHRS and CDR2 YFSETQ. The CDR3 nucleotides are TGCGCCAGCAGCCCGGGAGACAGGGAGCGTGGGGGCTACACCTTC. Translated, it gives CASSPGDRERGGYTF.

This rearrangement joins TRBV18 to TRBJ1-6; D might be TRBD1 (5 bases). The germline gives CDR1 KGHSH, CDR2 LQKENI. This CDR3 region has 15 residues. Trimming stripped 3 bases from V and 14 bases from J, with 20 bases between. CDR3 DNA sequence: TGTGCCAGCTCACCGGGTCCCGGGACCGGATTCACCCTCCACTTT. It specifies CASSPGPGTGFTLHF. Full variable domain (remainder filled in from reference TRBV18 and TRBJ1-6): NAGVMQNPRHLVRRRGQEARLRCSPMKGHSHVYWYRQLPEEGLKFMVYLQKENIIDESGMPKERFSAEFPKEGPSILRIQQVVRGDSAAYFCASSPGPGTGFTLHFGNGTRLTVT.

V gene TRBV27 combines with J gene TRBJ2-1; D is possibly TRBD2 (6 bases). This CDR3 contains 17 residues. V was clipped by 5 bases and J by 0 bases, with 17 bases between them. CDR1 is MNHEY, CDR2 SMNVEV, per germline (reference sequence). CDR3 residues: CASSPLLGGSSYNEQFF. CDR3 in DNA: TGTGCCAGCAGTCCACTACTGGGGGGAAGCTCCTACAATGAGCAGTTCTTC.

This sequence joins TRBV5-5 and TRBJ1-5; D uncertain. CDR1 and CDR2 (germline): SGHKS, YYEKEE (reference sequence). The CDR3 is 18 residues long. Between the trimmed V and J ends, which lost 2 bases and 6 bases, there was a span of 24 bases. In DNA, the CDR3 is TGTGCCAGCAGCTTATCAGCCCGGGCCGCCGTCGGCCCTCAGCCCCAGCATTTT. Its protein is CASSLSARAAVGPQPQHF. The full variable domain, with the rest looked up from reference TRBV5-5 and TRBJ1-5, is DAGVTQSPTHLIKTRGQQVTLRCSPISGHKSVSWYQQVLGQGPQFIFQYYEKEERGRGNFPDRFSARQFPNYSSELNVNALLLGDSALYLCASSLSARAAVGPQPQHFGDGTRLSIL.

V and J are TRBV10-3 and TRBJ2-3; the D is unclear. Germline CDR1 ENHRY, CDR2 SYGVKD. Trimming shortened V by 4 bases and J by 0 bases, and 8 bases separated the two germline ends. CDR3 length equals 14 residues. The CDR3 DNA sequence: TGTGCCATCAGTGGAAGGGCTAGCACAGATACGCAGTATTTT. Amino acid sequence: CAISGRASTDTQYF.